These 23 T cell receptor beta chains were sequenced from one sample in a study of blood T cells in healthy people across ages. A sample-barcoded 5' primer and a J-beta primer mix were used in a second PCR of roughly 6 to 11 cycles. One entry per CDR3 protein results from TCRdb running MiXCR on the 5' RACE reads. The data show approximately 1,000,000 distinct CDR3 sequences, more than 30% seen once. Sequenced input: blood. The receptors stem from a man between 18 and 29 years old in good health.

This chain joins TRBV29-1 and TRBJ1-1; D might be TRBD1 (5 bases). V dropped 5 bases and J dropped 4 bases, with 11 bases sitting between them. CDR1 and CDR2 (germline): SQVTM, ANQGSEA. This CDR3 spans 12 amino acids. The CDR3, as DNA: TGCAGCGTTTGGGGGACGAGCACTGAAGCTTTCTTT. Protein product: CSVWGTSTEAFF.

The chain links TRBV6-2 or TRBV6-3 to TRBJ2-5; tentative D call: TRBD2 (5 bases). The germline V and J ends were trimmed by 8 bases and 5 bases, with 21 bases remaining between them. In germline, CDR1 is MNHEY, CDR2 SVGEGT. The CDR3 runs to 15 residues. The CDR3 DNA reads TGTGCCAGCCGAACTGCGGTGAGGGCCGCGGAGACCCAGTACTTC. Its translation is CASRTAVRAAETQYF.

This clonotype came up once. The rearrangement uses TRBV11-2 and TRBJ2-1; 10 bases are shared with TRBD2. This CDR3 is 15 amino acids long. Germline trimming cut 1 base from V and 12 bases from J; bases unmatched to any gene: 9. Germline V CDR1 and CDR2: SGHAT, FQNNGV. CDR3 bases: TGTGCCAGCAGCTTAGGCCCGGGACTAGCGTTACTGCAGTTCTTC. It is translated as CASSLGPGLALLQFF.

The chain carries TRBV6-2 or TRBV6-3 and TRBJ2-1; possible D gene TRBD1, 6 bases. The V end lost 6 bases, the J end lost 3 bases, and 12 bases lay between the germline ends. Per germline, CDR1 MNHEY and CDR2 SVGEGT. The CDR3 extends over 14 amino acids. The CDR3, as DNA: TGTGCCAGCAGCCCGGACAGCGTCTACAATGAGCAGTTCTTC. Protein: CASSPDSVYNEQFF.

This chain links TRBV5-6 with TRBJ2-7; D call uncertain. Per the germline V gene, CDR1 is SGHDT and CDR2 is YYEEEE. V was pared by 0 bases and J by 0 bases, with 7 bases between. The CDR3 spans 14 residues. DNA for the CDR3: TGTGCCAGCAGCTTGGAGATATCCTCCTACGAGCAGTACTTC. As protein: CASSLEISSYEQYF. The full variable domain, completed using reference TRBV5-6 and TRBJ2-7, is DAGVTQSPTHLIKTRGQQVTLRCSPKSGHDTVSWYQQALGQGPQFIFQYYEEEERQRGNFPDRFSGHQFPNYSSELNVNALLLGDSALYLCASSLEISSYEQYFGPGTRLTVT.

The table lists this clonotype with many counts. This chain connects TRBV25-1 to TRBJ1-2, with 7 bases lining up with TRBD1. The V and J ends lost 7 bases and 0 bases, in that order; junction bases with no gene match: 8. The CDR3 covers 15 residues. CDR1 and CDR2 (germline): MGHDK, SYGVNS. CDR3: CASTGTAQANYGYTF. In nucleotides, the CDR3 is TGTGCCAGCACCGGGACAGCACAGGCTAACTATGGCTACACCTTC.

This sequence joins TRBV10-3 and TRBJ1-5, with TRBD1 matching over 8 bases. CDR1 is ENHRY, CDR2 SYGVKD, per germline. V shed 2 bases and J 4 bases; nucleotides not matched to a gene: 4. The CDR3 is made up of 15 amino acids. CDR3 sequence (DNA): TGTGCCATCAGTGAGGGGGACAGGTCGAATCAGCCCCAGCATTTT. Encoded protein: CAISEGDRSNQPQHF.

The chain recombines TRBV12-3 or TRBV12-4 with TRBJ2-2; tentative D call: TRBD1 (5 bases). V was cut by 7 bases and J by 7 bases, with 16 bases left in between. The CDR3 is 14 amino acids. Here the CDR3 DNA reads TGTGCCAGCACCCCCAAAGGGGTTATCGGGGAGCTGTTTTTT. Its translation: CASTPKGVIGELFF.

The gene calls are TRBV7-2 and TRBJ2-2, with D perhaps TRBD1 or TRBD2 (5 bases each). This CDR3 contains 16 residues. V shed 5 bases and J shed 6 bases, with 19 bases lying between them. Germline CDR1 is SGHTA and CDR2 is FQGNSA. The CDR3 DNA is TGTGCCAGCAGCATAACGGACACTCGGGGCGCCGGGGAGCTGTTTTTT. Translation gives CASSITDTRGAGELFF. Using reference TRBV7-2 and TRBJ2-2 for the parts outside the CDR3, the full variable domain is GAGVSQSPSNKVTEKGKDVELRCDPISGHTALYWYRQSLGQGLEFLIYFQGNSAPDKSGLPSDRFSAERTGGSVSTLTIQRTQQEDSAVYLCASSITDTRGAGELFFGEGSRLTVL.

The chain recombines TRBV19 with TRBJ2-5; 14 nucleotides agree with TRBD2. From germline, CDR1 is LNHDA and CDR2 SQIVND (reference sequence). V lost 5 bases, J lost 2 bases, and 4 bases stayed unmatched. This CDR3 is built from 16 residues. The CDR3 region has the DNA TGTGCCAGTAGTCCTGGGACTAGCGGGAGACAAGAGACCCAGTACTTC. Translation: CASSPGTSGRQETQYF.

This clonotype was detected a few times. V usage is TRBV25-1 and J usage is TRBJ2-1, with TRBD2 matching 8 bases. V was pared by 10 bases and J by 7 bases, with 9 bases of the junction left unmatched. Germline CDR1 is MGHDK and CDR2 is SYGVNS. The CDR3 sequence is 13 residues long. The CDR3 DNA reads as TGTGCCATCGGGACTAGGGGGGGGAATGAGCAGTTCTTC. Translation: CAIGTRGGNEQFF. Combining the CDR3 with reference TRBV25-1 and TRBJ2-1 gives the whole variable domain EADIYQTPRYLVIGTGKKITLECSQTMGHDKMYWYQQDPGMELHLIHYSYGVNSTEKGDLSSESTVSRIRTEHFPLTLESARPSHTSQYLCAIGTRGGNEQFFGPGTRLTVL.

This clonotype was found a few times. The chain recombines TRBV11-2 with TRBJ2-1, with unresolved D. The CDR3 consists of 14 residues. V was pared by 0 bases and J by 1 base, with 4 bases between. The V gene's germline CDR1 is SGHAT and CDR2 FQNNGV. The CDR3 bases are TGTGCCAGCAGCTTAGAATGGTCCTACAATGAGCAGTTCTTC. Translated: CASSLEWSYNEQFF. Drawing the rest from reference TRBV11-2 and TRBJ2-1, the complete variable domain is EAGVAQSPRYKIIEKRQSVAFWCNPISGHATLYWYQQILGQGPKLLIQFQNNGVVDDSQLPKDRFSAERLKGVDSTLKIQPAKLEDSAVYLCASSLEWSYNEQFFGPGTRLTVL.

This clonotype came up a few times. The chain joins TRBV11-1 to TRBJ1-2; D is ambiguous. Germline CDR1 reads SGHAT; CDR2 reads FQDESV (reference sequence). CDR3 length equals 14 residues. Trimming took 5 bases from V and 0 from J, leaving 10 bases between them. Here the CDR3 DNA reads TGTGCCAGCAGCGAGACCCTAGCTAACTATGGCTACACCTTC. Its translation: CASSETLANYGYTF.

The CDR3 sequence is CSADSPTDTEAFF. As DNA, the CDR3 is TGCAGTGCCGACTCTCCTACGGACACTGAAGCTTTCTTT. V usage is TRBV20-1 and J usage is TRBJ1-1; D is unresolved. The CDR3 consists of 13 residues. The V gene lost 6 bases and the J gene lost 3 bases, with 14 bases spanning the gap. The V gene's germline CDR1 is DFQATT and CDR2 SNEGSKA (reference sequence).

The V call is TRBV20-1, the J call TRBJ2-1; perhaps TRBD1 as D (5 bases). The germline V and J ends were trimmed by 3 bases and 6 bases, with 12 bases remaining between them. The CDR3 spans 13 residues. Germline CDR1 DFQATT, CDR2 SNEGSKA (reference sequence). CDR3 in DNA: TGCAGTGCTAGGGCCGGACAATTCAATGAGCAGTTCTTC. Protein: CSARAGQFNEQFF.

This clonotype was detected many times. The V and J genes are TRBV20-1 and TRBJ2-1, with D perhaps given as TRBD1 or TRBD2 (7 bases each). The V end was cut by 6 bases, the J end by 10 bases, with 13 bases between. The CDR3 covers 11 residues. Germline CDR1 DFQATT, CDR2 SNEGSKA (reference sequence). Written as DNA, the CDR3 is TGCAGTGCCCAGGGGGGGAGCGAGCAGTTCTTC. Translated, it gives CSAQGGSEQFF.

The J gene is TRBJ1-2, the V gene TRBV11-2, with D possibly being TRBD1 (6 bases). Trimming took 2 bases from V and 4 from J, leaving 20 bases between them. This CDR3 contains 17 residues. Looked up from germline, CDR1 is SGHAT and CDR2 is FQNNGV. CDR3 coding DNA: TGTGCCAGCAGCTTAACGGGGGGCAGAAAAGACCTCTATGGCTACACCTTC. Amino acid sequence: CASSLTGGRKDLYGYTF.

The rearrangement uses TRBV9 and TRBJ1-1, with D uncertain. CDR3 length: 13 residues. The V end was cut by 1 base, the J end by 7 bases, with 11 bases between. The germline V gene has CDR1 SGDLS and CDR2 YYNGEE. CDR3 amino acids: CASSVIGRDEAFF. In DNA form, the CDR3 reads TGTGCCAGCAGCGTAATTGGGCGGGATGAAGCTTTCTTT.

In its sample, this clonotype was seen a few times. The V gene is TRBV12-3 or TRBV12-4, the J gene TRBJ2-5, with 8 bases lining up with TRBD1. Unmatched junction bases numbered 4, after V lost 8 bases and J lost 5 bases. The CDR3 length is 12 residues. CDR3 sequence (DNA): TGTGCCAGCCAGACAGGGGTGGAGACCCAGTACTTC. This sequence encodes CASQTGVETQYF.

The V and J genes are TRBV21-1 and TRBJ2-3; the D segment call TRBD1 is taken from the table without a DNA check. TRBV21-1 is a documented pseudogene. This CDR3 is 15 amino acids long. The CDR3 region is CASSKRGRGSDTQYF. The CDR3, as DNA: TGTGCCAGCAGCAAACGTGGCAGGGGGTCAGATACGCAGTATTTT.

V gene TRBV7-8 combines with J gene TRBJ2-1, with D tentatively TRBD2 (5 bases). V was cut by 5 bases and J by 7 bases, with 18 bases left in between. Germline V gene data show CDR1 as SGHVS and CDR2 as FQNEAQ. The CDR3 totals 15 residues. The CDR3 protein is CASSGKLGFANEQFF. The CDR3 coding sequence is TGTGCCAGCAGCGGAAAACTAGGATTTGCGAATGAGCAGTTCTTC.

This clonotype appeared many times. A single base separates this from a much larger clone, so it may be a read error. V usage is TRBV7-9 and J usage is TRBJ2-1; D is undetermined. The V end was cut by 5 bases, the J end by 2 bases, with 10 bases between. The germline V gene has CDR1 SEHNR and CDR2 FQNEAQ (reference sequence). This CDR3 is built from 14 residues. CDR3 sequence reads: CASSVAGTYNEQFF. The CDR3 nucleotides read TGTGCCAGCAGCGTGGCAGGTACCTACAATGAGCAGTTCTTC.

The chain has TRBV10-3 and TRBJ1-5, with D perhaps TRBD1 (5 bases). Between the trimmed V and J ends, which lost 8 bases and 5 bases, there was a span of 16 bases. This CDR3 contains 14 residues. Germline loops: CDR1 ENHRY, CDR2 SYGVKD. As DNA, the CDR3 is TGTGCCATCGGGCAGGAGGGACCACATCAGCCCCAGCATTTT. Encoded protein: CAIGQEGPHQPQHF.